These 23 T cell receptor beta chains came from one sample sequenced in a study of blood T cell repertoires in COVID-19. The protocol was immunoSEQ multiplex PCR, while the TCRdb copy is restricted to in-frame clones and leaves out a portion. The table includes fewer than 350,000 clones, around 90% detected once. The sample taken for sequencing was PBMCs or T cells enriched from blood (not recorded which). The receptors were gathered from a man in his 60s who had recovered from COVID-19.

The chain recombines TRBV13 with TRBJ2-1; D is possibly TRBD2 (5 bases). CDR3 length: 15 amino acids. Looked up from germline, CDR1 is PRHDT and CDR2 is FYEKMQ (reference sequence). Trimming removed 6 bases from V and 0 bases from J, with 12 bases in between. The CDR3 spells CASRIAISSYNEQFF. The CDR3 DNA reads TGTGCCAGCAGGATAGCGATAAGCTCCTACAATGAGCAGTTCTTC.

The chain is built from TRBV18 and TRBJ2-1; TRBD2 matches at 8 bases. Unmatched junction bases numbered 12, after V lost 1 base and J lost 7 bases. CDR3 length equals 17 residues. The germline V gene encodes CDR1 KGHSH and CDR2 LQKENI. The CDR3 protein is CASSPRLTGGMRNEQFF. Written as DNA, the CDR3 is TGTGCCAGCTCACCACGACTAACGGGAGGGATGAGAAATGAGCAGTTCTTC. Supplemented by reference TRBV18 and TRBJ2-1, the full variable domain reads NAGVMQNPRHLVRRRGQEARLRCSPMKGHSHVYWYRQLPEEGLKFMVYLQKENIIDESGMPKERFSAEFPKEGPSILRIQQVVRGDSAAYFCASSPRLTGGMRNEQFFGPGTRLTVL.

The chain uses TRBV12-3 or TRBV12-4 and TRBJ2-5; no clear D gene. This CDR3 contains 12 residues. Trimming shortened V by 3 bases and J by 5 bases, and 7 bases separated the two germline ends. CDR3 nucleotides: TGTGCCAGCAGTTTTTACTTGGAGACCCAGTACTTC. It codes for CASSFYLETQYF.

This clone was found a few times. The V gene is TRBV19, the J gene TRBJ1-1, with unresolved D. V was clipped by 6 bases and J by 3 bases, with 14 bases between them. The length of the CDR3 is 14 residues. Germline loops: CDR1 LNHDA, CDR2 SQIVND (reference sequence). The CDR3 here is CASRTKDQDTEAFF. For the CDR3, the DNA is TGTGCCAGTAGAACCAAGGATCAGGACACTGAAGCTTTCTTT.

The V gene is TRBV5-4, the J gene TRBJ2-3; TRBD2 aligns across 10 bases. The CDR3 extends over 13 amino acids. Trimming cost V 4 bases and J 4 bases; bases outside gene matches: 0. Per germline, CDR1 SGHNT and CDR2 YYREEE (reference sequence). In DNA, the CDR3 is TGTGCCAGCAGCGGACTAGCGGCAGATACGCAGTATTTT. It encodes CASSGLAADTQYF.

The chain combines TRBV3-1 (or the pseudogene TRBV3-2) with TRBJ2-1; tentative D call: TRBD2 (5 bases). Per the germline V gene, CDR1 is LGHDT and CDR2 is YNNKEL (reference sequence). CDR3 length: 16 residues. Trimming removed 2 bases at V and 3 bases at J, with 14 bases between. CDR3 DNA sequence: TGTGCCAGCAGCCAAATGGCGGGTCGGGTCTACAATGAGCAGTTCTTC. This gives the protein CASSQMAGRVYNEQFF.

The rearrangement links TRBV6-5 to TRBJ1-2, with 8 nucleotides matching TRBD1. V lost 2 bases and J lost 6; bases outside the gene matches: 2. CDR1 is MNHEY and CDR2 is SVGAGI in the germline V gene. CDR3 length equals 13 residues. The CDR3 region is CASSYNRGNGYTF. The CDR3 DNA reads as TGTGCCAGCAGTTACAACAGGGGGAATGGCTACACCTTC.

This clone showed up just a few times. The V gene is TRBV3-1 (or the pseudogene TRBV3-2), the J gene TRBJ1-4; D might be TRBD1 (6 bases). The CDR3 runs to 19 residues. Germline V gene lookup returns CDR1 LGHDT and CDR2 YNNKEL (reference sequence). V lost 2 bases and J 4 bases, leaving 23 bases between the germline ends. CDR3 nucleotides: TGTGCCAGCAGCCAACGAACATTAAGCGGGGGCGGGAGTAATGAAAAACTGTTTTTT. Translated, it gives CASSQRTLSGGGSNEKLFF.

Notes on this clone: At one boundary the junction diverges from the germline segment, which might be a read error. This chain joins TRBV7-7 and TRBJ2-7; 14 bases match TRBD2. CDR3 length: 16 residues. The germline V gene encodes CDR1 SSHAT and CDR2 FNYEAQ (reference sequence). As DNA, the CDR3 is TGTGCTAGCAGCCCCGGGACTAGCGGGAGCGGGTACGAGCAGTACTTC. Its translation: CASSPGTSGSGYEQYF.

As for this clone: One end of the junction does not line up with germline, which may come from a read error. V is TRBV7-7 and J is TRBJ2-5, with TRBD1 as a possible D gene (6 bases). This CDR3 has 15 residues. Per the germline V gene, CDR1 is SSHAT and CDR2 is FNYEAQ (reference sequence). The CDR3 coding sequence is TGTGCTAGCAGCTTAGGTGGCGACAGGTTCGAGACCCAGTACTTC. Protein sequence: CASSLGGDRFETQYF.

This chain links TRBV28 with TRBJ1-4, with D uncertain. From germline, CDR1 is MDHEN and CDR2 SYDVKM. The germline V and J ends were trimmed by 2 bases and 8 bases, with 15 bases remaining between them. The CDR3 is 15 amino acids. The CDR3 is CASSLRPGVREKLFF. As DNA, the CDR3 is TGTGCCAGCAGTTTACGACCCGGGGTTAGGGAAAAACTGTTTTTT. Full variable domain (rest looked up from reference TRBV28 and TRBJ1-4): DVKVTQSSRYLVKRTGEKVFLECVQDMDHENMFWYRQDPGLGLRLIYFSYDVKMKEKGDIPEGYSVSREKKERFSLILESASTNQTSMYLCASSLRPGVREKLFFGSGTQLSVL.

This sequence joins TRBV18 and TRBJ2-7; a possible D gene is TRBD2 (5 bases). The CDR3 spans 15 residues. V was shortened by 5 bases and J by 3 bases, with 17 bases between the two germline ends. Germline CDR1 and CDR2: KGHSH and LQKENI. CDR3 amino acids: CASSFRPGNGYEQYF. The CDR3 DNA sequence: TGTGCCAGCTCATTTCGTCCCGGGAACGGCTACGAGCAGTACTTC.

This chain joins TRBV10-3 and TRBJ1-1, with D possibly TRBD1 on 5 matching bases. The CDR3 length is 13 residues. Deletions cut 2 bases from V and 5 bases from J, with 9 bases between. Looked up from germline, CDR1 is ENHRY and CDR2 is SYGVKD. The CDR3 coding sequence is TGTGCCATCAGTGAGCAGGGAGGGACTGAAGCTTTCTTT. The encoded protein is CAISEQGGTEAFF.

The chain employs TRBV7-2 and TRBJ1-1, with D maybe TRBD1 (5 bases). The CDR3 contains 14 residues. Germline CDR1 SGHTA, CDR2 FQGNSA. Trimming pared 1 base from V and 3 bases from J, leaving 9 bases between. The CDR3 sequence: CASSLVWGDTEAFF. CDR3 nucleotide sequence: TGTGCCAGCAGCTTAGTCTGGGGGGACACTGAAGCTTTCTTT.

The chain links TRBV18 to TRBJ2-2; the match to TRBD2 covers 12 bases. With V trimmed by 6 bases and J by 6 bases, 8 bases remained unmatched. The CDR3 runs 16 residues. The germline V gene encodes CDR1 KGHSH and CDR2 LQKENI. The CDR3 DNA follows: TGTGCCAGCTCCCCTACTAGCGGGAGGTTGTCCGGGGAGCTGTTTTTT. Protein: CASSPTSGRLSGELFF.

This chain uses TRBV27 with TRBJ1-4, with D hard to call. The CDR3 runs to 14 residues. V was pared by 3 bases and J by 4 bases, with 9 bases between. CDR1 is MNHEY and CDR2 is SMNVEV in the germline V gene (reference sequence). CDR3 sequence reads: CASSLTGNNEKLFF. The CDR3 DNA sequence: TGTGCCAGCAGTTTGACGGGTAATAATGAAAAACTGTTTTTT.

The J gene is TRBJ1-2, the V gene TRBV4-1, with D hard to call. V lost 6 bases and J lost 2, with 16 bases in between. Per germline, CDR1 MGHRA and CDR2 YSYEKL. The CDR3 is 15 residues long. CDR3 DNA sequence: TGCGCCAGCAGTCCACCCGAGACACTGAACTATGGCTACACCTTC. Its translation is CASSPPETLNYGYTF.

This chain connects TRBV19 to TRBJ1-5; TRBD1 might be the D (5 bases). The CDR3 is 16 amino acids. The V gene lost 0 bases and the J gene lost 3 bases, with 12 bases spanning the gap. The germline V gene encodes CDR1 LNHDA and CDR2 SQIVND (reference sequence). Here the CDR3 reads CASSIESYRYNQPQHF. The CDR3 nucleotides read TGTGCCAGTAGTATAGAGTCCTACAGGTACAATCAGCCCCAGCATTTT.

The chain links TRBV5-1 to TRBJ2-1, with 9 bases that match TRBD2. The germline CDR1 and CDR2 sequences are SGHRS and YFSETQ. The J segment lost 6 bases and the V segment lost 0 bases, leaving 13 bases of the junction unmatched. The CDR3 is 18 amino acids. The chain's CDR3 is CASSLAIAAGGPGNEQFF. Written as DNA, the CDR3 is TGCGCCAGCAGCTTGGCCATAGCGGCGGGAGGGCCGGGCAATGAGCAGTTCTTC.

With regard to this clone: Mismatch with germline at one junction end may stem from a read error. The chain links TRBV7-3 to TRBJ2-1, with 7 bases lining up with TRBD1. Germline lookup yields CDR1 SGHTA and CDR2 FQGTGA. CDR3 size: 14 residues. CDR3 in amino acids: CASSPGQRYNELVF. In nucleotides, the CDR3 is TGTGCCAGCAGCCCGGGACAGCGCTACAATGAGTTGGTCTTC.

V is TRBV27 and J is TRBJ2-5; 11 nucleotides match TRBD1. This CDR3 region has 16 residues. The V gene's germline CDR1 is MNHEY and CDR2 SMNVEV (reference sequence). V shed 5 bases and J 5 bases; nucleotides not matched to a gene: 10. The CDR3 reads CASSENGQGAWETQYF. CDR3 nucleotides: TGTGCCAGCAGTGAAAATGGACAGGGGGCATGGGAGACCCAGTACTTC.

In its sample, this clone was seen once. The rearrangement joins TRBV5-1 to TRBJ2-1; D perhaps matches TRBD1 (6 bases). CDR3 size: 14 residues. From germline, CDR1 is SGHRS and CDR2 YFSETQ. V dropped 4 bases and J dropped 2 bases, with 10 bases sitting between them. CDR3 amino acids: CASSPTGTYNEQFF. In nucleotides, the CDR3 is TGCGCCAGCAGCCCAACAGGGACCTACAATGAGCAGTTCTTC.

This chain joins TRBV5-1 and TRBJ1-4; tentatively, D is TRBD1 (5 bases). Trimming left V 4 bases short and J 6 bases short, with 16 bases between. Germline CDR1 and CDR2: SGHRS and YFSETQ. The CDR3 is made up of 15 amino acids. For the CDR3, the DNA is TGCGCCAGCAGCCCCGGAGGAGGGGCACATGAAAAACTGTTTTTT. It translates to CASSPGGGAHEKLFF.